This passage covers 26 T cell receptor beta chains from one sample sequenced in a study of OX40 agonist ivuxolimab in advanced cancers. Sequenced by immunoSEQ multiplex PCR; TCRdb stores in-frame clones only, minus some. This sample has about 59,000 clones, with roughly 84% found just once. This specimen consisted of CD4+ or CD8+ T cells sorted from blood, obtained in a trial of the OX40 agonist ivuxolimab. The source of these receptors is an adult with an advanced solid tumor such as melanoma, head and neck, liver or kidney cancer.

This clone appeared a single time. The chain carries TRBV7-9 and TRBJ1-1, with a tentative D call TRBD1 (5 bases). This CDR3 is 17 amino acids long. The germline gives CDR1 SEHNR, CDR2 FQNEAQ (reference sequence). V lost 0 bases and J lost 4, with 18 bases in between. The CDR3 reads CASSLAGRGRLATEAFF. The CDR3 coding sequence is TGTGCCAGCAGCTTAGCCGGGAGGGGCAGGCTGGCCACTGAAGCTTTCTTT.

CDR3 nucleotide sequence: TGCGCCAGCAGCCAAGGCCGCACCGGGACAGGGATCTATGGCTACACCTTC. This encodes CASSQGRTGTGIYGYTF. The chain recombines TRBV4-1 with TRBJ1-2; 9 bases are shared with TRBD1. CDR1 is MGHRA, CDR2 YSYEKL, per germline. This CDR3 spans 17 amino acids. V was clipped by 1 base and J by 4 bases; unmatched bases: 10.

The gene calls are TRBV7-2 and TRBJ2-1, with unresolved D. In germline, CDR1 is SGHTA, CDR2 FQGNSA. With 5 bases removed from V and 4 bases from J, the gap between germline ends came to 12 bases. The CDR3 has 14 residues. CDR3 nucleotide sequence: TGTGCCAGCAGCCCGGAGCCATTTTACAATGAGCAGTTCTTC. As protein: CASSPEPFYNEQFF.

The chain joins TRBV5-1 to TRBJ2-7; D call uncertain. CDR1 SGHRS and CDR2 YFSETQ come from the germline V gene. Trimming removed 4 bases at V and 6 bases at J, with 11 bases between. The length of the CDR3 is 12 residues. CDR3 sequence: CASSPTFGEQYF. CDR3 DNA: TGCGCCAGCAGCCCGACATTCGGCGAGCAGTACTTC.

The V and J genes are TRBV30 and TRBJ2-1; 9 nucleotides match TRBD1. V lost 4 bases to trimming and J lost 16 bases; unmatched junction nucleotides: 14. Germline CDR1 GTSNPN, CDR2 SVGIG (reference sequence). The CDR3 has 13 residues. CDR3 region: CAWTPRSGTGTFF. CDR3 nucleotides: TGTGCCTGGACACCTAGGTCGGGGACAGGGACCTTCTTC.

The V call is TRBV19, the J call TRBJ2-1, with TRBD2 matching 13 bases. Trimming cost V 4 bases and J 4 bases; bases outside gene matches: 13. CDR1 LNHDA and CDR2 SQIVND come from the germline V gene (reference sequence). CDR3 length equals 19 residues. CDR3 in amino acids: CASSTAGLAGVPSYNEQFF. Here the CDR3 DNA reads TGTGCCAGTAGTACTGCCGGACTAGCGGGAGTTCCTTCTTACAATGAGCAGTTCTTC.

The chain recombines TRBV5-1 with TRBJ2-2, with a tentative D call TRBD2 (6 bases). CDR3 size: 17 residues. Germline CDR1 is SGHRS and CDR2 is YFSETQ. V lost 4 bases to trimming and J lost 0 bases, with 16 bases between them. CDR3 in amino acids: CASSPGVGRSNTGELFF. The CDR3 region has the DNA TGCGCCAGCAGCCCGGGGGTGGGGAGATCGAACACCGGGGAGCTGTTTTTT.

This chain joins TRBV7-2 and TRBJ2-2; D call uncertain. V was trimmed by 8 bases and J by 3 bases, leaving 13 bases between them. Germline V gene data show CDR1 as SGHTA and CDR2 as FQGNSA. The CDR3 is 14 amino acids. This CDR3 is CASGRWADTGELFF. CDR3 DNA: TGTGCCAGCGGGCGGTGGGCGGACACCGGGGAGCTGTTTTTT.

The J gene is TRBJ1-1, the V gene TRBV6-6; D gene uncertain. Germline values: CDR1 MNHNY, CDR2 SVGAGI (reference sequence). Trimming cost V 2 bases and J 0 bases, with 7 bases left between them. CDR3 length: 14 amino acids. The CDR3 region is CASSYALMNTEAFF. As DNA, the CDR3 is TGTGCCAGCAGTTACGCGCTTATGAACACTGAAGCTTTCTTT.

This chain joins TRBV5-5 and TRBJ2-2; 12 bases are shared with TRBD2. J gave up 3 bases and V 3 bases, and 3 bases lay outside the gene matches. In germline, CDR1 is SGHKS, CDR2 YYEKEE (reference sequence). The CDR3 is 16 residues long. CDR3 sequence reads: CASSSLAGGYTGELFF. CDR3 DNA: TGTGCCAGCAGCTCCCTAGCGGGAGGGTACACCGGGGAGCTGTTTTTT. The whole variable domain, filled in from reference TRBV5-5 and TRBJ2-2, reads DAGVTQSPTHLIKTRGQQVTLRCSPISGHKSVSWYQQVLGQGPQFIFQYYEKEERGRGNFPDRFSARQFPNYSSELNVNALLLGDSALYLCASSSLAGGYTGELFFGEGSRLTVL.

The chain uses TRBV25-1 and TRBJ2-1; 11 bases fit TRBD2. This CDR3 comprises 15 residues. The germline CDR1 and CDR2 sequences are MGHDK and SYGVNS. Germline trimming cut 5 bases from V and 4 bases from J; bases unmatched to any gene: 4. The CDR3 DNA reads as TGTGCCAGCAGTACCGGGACTAGCGGATACAATGAGCAGTTCTTC. It translates to CASSTGTSGYNEQFF.

CDR3: CASSQDGSAIPPLHF. In nucleotides, the CDR3 is TGCGCCAGCAGCCAAGATGGCAGTGCGATCCCACCCCTCCACTTT. This chain links TRBV4-3 with TRBJ1-6; no firm D call. CDR1 is LGHNA and CDR2 is YSLEER in the germline V gene. This CDR3 is built from 15 residues. V lost 0 bases and J 11 bases, leaving 14 bases between the germline ends.

The chain joins TRBV4-2 to TRBJ2-1, with TRBD2 identical over 7 bases. The CDR3 extends over 19 amino acids. Germline V gene lookup returns CDR1 LGHNA and CDR2 YNFKEQ. V gave up 3 bases and J gave up 1 base; unmatched junction bases: 15. This chain's CDR3 is CASSQRQFLADYSYNEQFF. The CDR3 nucleotides read TGTGCCAGCAGCCAGCGTCAGTTCCTAGCGGACTATTCCTACAATGAGCAGTTCTTC.

This chain joins TRBV11-2 and TRBJ1-1; 11 bases fit TRBD1. Germline V gene sequence: CDR1 SGHAT, CDR2 FQNNGV. V lost 5 bases, J lost 5 bases, and 7 bases stayed unmatched. This CDR3 is 15 amino acids long. CDR3 DNA sequence: TGTGCCAGCAGCCTTACCGGGACAGGGGGAACTGAAGCTTTCTTT. The encoded protein is CASSLTGTGGTEAFF. The complete variable domain, with remaining parts taken from reference TRBV11-2 and TRBJ1-1, reads EAGVAQSPRYKIIEKRQSVAFWCNPISGHATLYWYQQILGQGPKLLIQFQNNGVVDDSQLPKDRFSAERLKGVDSTLKIQPAKLEDSAVYLCASSLTGTGGTEAFFGQGTRLTVV.

The CDR3 bases are TGTGCCAGTAGGGACTATTACAATGAGCAGTTCTTC. Amino acids: CASRDYYNEQFF. The rearrangement uses TRBV19 and TRBJ2-1; D might be TRBD2 (6 bases). This CDR3 has 12 residues. Between the trimmed V and J ends, which lost 6 bases and 4 bases, there was a span of 7 bases. Per the germline V gene, CDR1 is LNHDA and CDR2 is SQIVND (reference sequence). The full variable domain, with the rest looked up from reference TRBV19 and TRBJ2-1, is DGGITQSPKYLFRKEGQNVTLSCEQNLNHDAMYWYRQDPGQGLRLIYYSQIVNDFQKGDIAEGYSVSREKKESFPLTVTSAQKNPTAFYLCASRDYYNEQFFGPGTRLTVL.

The rearrangement links TRBV27 to TRBJ1-5; D perhaps matches TRBD1 (6 bases). Trimming cost V 5 bases and J 6 bases, with 14 bases left between them. From germline, CDR1 is MNHEY and CDR2 SMNVEV (reference sequence). This CDR3 has 14 amino acids. CDR3 protein: CASSNYREGQPQHF. The CDR3 bases are TGTGCCAGCAGTAACTACAGGGAGGGTCAGCCCCAGCATTTT.

The chain carries TRBV5-1 and TRBJ2-5; D might be TRBD1 or TRBD2, each matching 5 bases. V lost 2 bases, J lost 5 bases, and 13 bases lay in between. Germline CDR1 SGHRS, CDR2 YFSETQ. This CDR3 has 14 amino acids. Written as DNA, the CDR3 is TGCGCCAGCAGCTTACGGGGCCAAGAGGAGACCCAGTACTTC. This encodes CASSLRGQEETQYF.

The genes are TRBV11-3 and TRBJ2-5, with a possible D match to TRBD2 (5 bases). The germline V and J ends were trimmed by 3 bases and 5 bases, with 10 bases remaining between them. This CDR3 comprises 13 residues. Germline values: CDR1 SGHNT, CDR2 YENEEA. CDR3 bases: TGTGCCAGCAGCTTTGGAGCGGTGGAGACCCAGTACTTC. It specifies CASSFGAVETQYF.

Comments on this clone: The same CDR3 arises from other DNA sequences in this sample as well. V and J are TRBV18 and TRBJ1-5; D call uncertain. The V end was cut by 2 bases, the J end by 0 bases, with 2 bases between. Germline lookup yields CDR1 KGHSH and CDR2 LQKENI. The CDR3 spans 13 residues. CDR3: CASSPDSNQPQHF. The CDR3 bases are TGTGCCAGCTCACCAGATAGCAATCAGCCCCAGCATTTT.

The V and J genes are TRBV6-5 and TRBJ2-2, with 7 bases lining up with TRBD2. The V gene's germline CDR1 is MNHEY and CDR2 SVGAGI. Trimming at V came to 2 bases and at J to 5 bases, leaving 5 bases not matched to a gene. This CDR3 spans 15 amino acids. CDR3 residues: CASSYAGEGTGELFF. The CDR3, as DNA: TGTGCCAGCAGTTACGCGGGAGAGGGGACCGGGGAGCTGTTTTTT.

The rearrangement joins TRBV6-6 to TRBJ1-2; TRBD1 matches at 10 bases. This CDR3 region has 15 residues. V dropped 6 bases and J dropped 4; count of bases not matched to a gene: 8. Germline V gives CDR1 MNHNY, CDR2 SVGAGI (reference sequence). This CDR3 is CASRPTGGDGYGYTF. CDR3 in DNA: TGTGCCAGCAGGCCGACAGGGGGCGATGGCTATGGCTACACCTTC.

The gene calls are TRBV28 and TRBJ1-2, with unresolved D. Trimming stripped 5 bases from V and 3 bases from J, with 13 bases between. Germline V lookup: CDR1 MDHEN, CDR2 SYDVKM. The CDR3 totals 14 residues. The CDR3, as DNA: TGTGCCAGCAGTCCGCCTTCACAGCACTATGGCTACACCTTC. Protein: CASSPPSQHYGYTF.

The sample holds a few counts of this clone. J is TRBJ2-3 and V is TRBV19, with no clear D. Germline CDR1 reads LNHDA; CDR2 reads SQIVND (reference sequence). The CDR3 consists of 17 residues. Trimming shortened V by 2 bases and J by 7 bases, and 22 bases separated the two germline ends. The CDR3 loop is CASSIRPGLSSVNTQYF. The CDR3 DNA reads TGTGCCAGTAGTATAAGGCCGGGCCTCTCCTCGGTGAATACGCAGTATTTT. Full variable domain (rest looked up from reference TRBV19 and TRBJ2-3): DGGITQSPKYLFRKEGQNVTLSCEQNLNHDAMYWYRQDPGQGLRLIYYSQIVNDFQKGDIAEGYSVSREKKESFPLTVTSAQKNPTAFYLCASSIRPGLSSVNTQYFGPGTRLTVL.

The rearrangement joins TRBV15 to TRBJ1-5; no firm D call. Germline-derived CDR1 and CDR2 are LNHNV and YYDKDF (reference sequence). This CDR3 has 13 amino acids. V dropped 5 bases and J dropped 0 bases, with 5 bases sitting between them. CDR3 nucleotides: TGTGCCACCAGCGTGGATAGCAATCAGCCCCAGCATTTT. This sequence encodes CATSVDSNQPQHF.

The chain joins TRBV5-1 to TRBJ2-5, with 13 positions matching TRBD2. Germline lookup yields CDR1 SGHRS and CDR2 YFSETQ. The CDR3 runs 15 residues. V gave up 4 bases and J gave up 5 bases; unmatched junction bases: 5. This CDR3 is CASSTTSGGWETQYF. Here the CDR3 DNA reads TGCGCCAGCAGCACGACTAGCGGGGGGTGGGAGACCCAGTACTTC. The variable domain in full, with the rest retrieved from reference TRBV5-1 and TRBJ2-5, is KAGVTQTPRYLIKTRGQQVTLSCSPISGHRSVSWYQQTPGQGLQFLFEYFSETQRNKGNFPGRFSGRQFSNSRSEMNVSTLELGDSALYLCASSTTSGGWETQYFGPGTRLLVL.

This rearrangement joins TRBV28 to TRBJ2-1, with TRBD2 matching 9 bases. With V trimmed by 5 bases and J by 7 bases, 6 bases remained unmatched. The V gene's germline CDR1 is MDHEN and CDR2 SYDVKM. There are 14 residues in the CDR3. CDR3 sequence: CASSRAGGSNEQFF. The DNA for the CDR3 is TGTGCCAGCAGTAGAGCGGGGGGAAGTAATGAGCAGTTCTTC. Filled out from reference TRBV28 and TRBJ2-1, the complete variable domain reads DVKVTQSSRYLVKRTGEKVFLECVQDMDHENMFWYRQDPGLGLRLIYFSYDVKMKEKGDIPEGYSVSREKKERFSLILESASTNQTSMYLCASSRAGGSNEQFFGPGTRLTVL.